The 7 T cell receptor beta chains below all came from one sample that was sequenced in a study of blood T cell repertoires in COVID-19. Sequencing used immunoSEQ multiplex PCR; TCRdb keeps in-frame clones, though not all of them. The data show 250,000 to 350,000 clones, around 88% seen once. The sequencing sample was made of peripheral blood. The source of these receptors is a man aged 25 to 45 with acute or convalescent COVID-19.

This sequence joins TRBV28 and TRBJ2-7; TRBD1 matches 8 bases. The V gene's germline CDR1 is MDHEN and CDR2 SYDVKM. This CDR3 contains 14 residues. The V gene end was trimmed by 3 bases and the J gene end by 4 bases; junction bases not matched to a gene: 5. The CDR3 here is CASSFVNRGYEQYF. The CDR3 DNA sequence: TGTGCCAGCAGTTTCGTTAACAGGGGGTACGAGCAGTACTTC.

This clone was counted ten times or more. The V gene is TRBV7-8, the J gene TRBJ2-2; weak D call: TRBD1 (6 bases). This CDR3 is built from 15 residues. The germline gives CDR1 SGHVS, CDR2 FQNEAQ. Trimming pared 5 bases from V and 7 bases from J, leaving 17 bases between. CDR3 in amino acids: CASSPSWGPVGELFF. DNA of the CDR3: TGTGCCAGCAGCCCATCGTGGGGGCCCGTCGGGGAGCTGTTTTTT.

This rearrangement joins TRBV9 to TRBJ1-4, with 7 bases lining up with TRBD1. This CDR3 contains 14 residues. CDR1 and CDR2 from the germline V gene are SGDLS and YYNGEE. V lost 0 bases to trimming and J lost 7 bases; unmatched junction nucleotides: 3. The CDR3 sequence is CASSVAPGGEKLFF. The CDR3 nucleotides read TGTGCCAGCAGCGTAGCCCCAGGGGGTGAAAAACTGTTTTTT.

The CDR3 here is CASSQDPSMGRGYTF. CDR3 in DNA: TGTGCCAGCAGCCAAGACCCTTCTATGGGCCGAGGCTACACCTTC. This chain connects TRBV4-2 to TRBJ1-2; no reliable D call. Germline lookup yields CDR1 LGHNA and CDR2 YNFKEQ. The CDR3 runs to 15 residues. The ends were cut back, 0 bases at V and 8 bases at J, with 16 bases in the middle.

The rearrangement joins TRBV7-9 to TRBJ1-6; D is uncertain. The V gene's germline CDR1 is SEHNR and CDR2 FQNEAQ (reference sequence). The CDR3 is 16 amino acids. Trimming shortened V by 5 bases and J by 9 bases, and 20 bases separated the two germline ends. The CDR3 DNA reads as TGTGCCAGCAGCCCTAGCAATCCTCGATGGGGTTCACCCCTCCACTTT. Protein: CASSPSNPRWGSPLHF.

V gene TRBV28 combines with J gene TRBJ1-2; D may be TRBD1 (5 bases). CDR1 and CDR2 from the germline V gene are MDHEN and SYDVKM. Trimming stripped 6 bases from V and 0 bases from J, with 14 bases between. There are 15 residues in the CDR3. Written as DNA, the CDR3 is TGTGCCAGCAGCCAGTACGGACACTCTAACTATGGCTACACCTTC. Its protein is CASSQYGHSNYGYTF.

The chain employs TRBV12-3 or TRBV12-4 and TRBJ1-5, with D tentatively TRBD1 (5 bases). Trimming removed 5 bases from V and 5 bases from J, with 10 bases in between. The CDR3 runs to 13 residues. The chain's CDR3 is CASSRQGDQPQHF. The CDR3 nucleotides read TGTGCCAGCAGTCGGCAGGGCGATCAGCCCCAGCATTTT.